Shown below are 25 T cell receptor beta chains from a single sample sequenced in a study of shared clonotypes between healthy human individuals. Clones were read by immunoSEQ multiplex PCR, and TCRdb kept only the in-frame ones, dropping some. The sample holds around 700,000 clones, around 74% seen once. Sequencing input: memory CD4+ T cells sorted from blood. Subset denoted: CD45RA-negative fraction. The source of these receptors is a woman between 25 and 40 years old in good health.

The chain links TRBV18 to TRBJ1-2; 8 bases are a match to TRBD1. Germline V lookup: CDR1 KGHSH, CDR2 LQKENI. CDR3 length: 13 residues. The V gene end was trimmed by 4 bases and the J gene end by 6 bases; junction bases not matched to a gene: 4. The DNA of the CDR3 is TGTGCCAGCTCACGGCAGACAGGGGATGGCTACACCTTC. Protein sequence: CASSRQTGDGYTF.

This sequence joins TRBV5-4 and TRBJ2-2; 9 bases agree with TRBD2. V lost 0 bases and J lost 4; bases outside the gene matches: 7. Germline V lookup: CDR1 SGHNT, CDR2 YYREEE (reference sequence). The CDR3 runs 17 residues. The CDR3 loop reads CASSLGVAGVVTGELFF. The DNA for the CDR3 is TGTGCCAGCAGCTTGGGGGTAGCGGGAGTTGTCACCGGGGAGCTGTTTTTT.

The chain joins TRBV19 to TRBJ2-3; 9 positions agree with TRBD1. The germline V gene has CDR1 LNHDA and CDR2 SQIVND (reference sequence). The CDR3 has 14 residues. Losses at the gene ends were 3 bases for V and 6 bases for J; bases not matched to a gene: 4. The CDR3 protein is CASSMGQGGDTQYF. The CDR3 nucleotides are TGTGCCAGTAGTATGGGACAGGGTGGCGATACGCAGTATTTT.

V gene TRBV10-2 combines with J gene TRBJ2-7; 9 nucleotides align to TRBD1. Germline CDR1 reads WSHSY; CDR2 reads SAAADI. V lost 5 bases to trimming and J lost 1 base; unmatched junction nucleotides: 21. The CDR3 runs 20 residues. CDR3 region: CASSPTPGQGKTSRSYEQYF. Here the CDR3 DNA reads TGCGCCAGCAGTCCTACCCCGGGACAGGGTAAGACTAGCCGGTCCTACGAGCAGTACTTC.

The J gene is TRBJ2-6, the V gene TRBV7-3; TRBD1 aligns across 11 bases. V was pared by 5 bases and J by 3 bases, with 9 bases of the junction left unmatched. The CDR3 is made up of 18 amino acids. CDR1 SGHTA and CDR2 FQGTGA come from the germline V gene. In DNA, the CDR3 is TGTGCCAGCAGCATGGACAGGGGGCGACGTGATGGGGCCAACGTCCTGACTTTC. This sequence encodes CASSMDRGRRDGANVLTF.

This clone was picked up a small number of times. This chain links TRBV5-1 with TRBJ2-3; 8 bases align to TRBD1. The CDR3 spans 15 residues. V lost 4 bases and J lost 6; bases outside the gene matches: 10. From germline, CDR1 is SGHRS and CDR2 YFSETQ. In nucleotides, the CDR3 is TGCGCCAGCAGCCTCCAGGACAGGGTGGTGGATACGCAGTATTTT. Translated, it gives CASSLQDRVVDTQYF.

This chain uses TRBV7-9 with TRBJ1-2; tentatively, D is TRBD1 (5 bases). The V and J ends lost 5 bases and 0 bases respectively, with 13 bases between them. CDR1 is SEHNR, CDR2 FQNEAQ, per germline (reference sequence). CDR3 length equals 15 residues. The CDR3, as DNA: TGTGCCAGCAGCCATGTACTGGGGGCTAACTATGGCTACACCTTC. Protein sequence: CASSHVLGANYGYTF. The entire variable domain, with the rest obtained from reference TRBV7-9 and TRBJ1-2, is as follows: DTGVSQNPRHKITKRGQNVTFRCDPISEHNRLYWYRQTLGQGPEFLTYFQNEAQLEKSRLLSDRFSAERPKGSFSTLEIQRTEQGDSAMYLCASSHVLGANYGYTFGSGTRLTVV.

This clone turned up a few times. The identical CDR3 is also encoded by other nucleotide sequences in the sample. The chain couples TRBV27 to TRBJ2-7, with no clear D. Trimming stripped 0 bases from V and 0 bases from J, with 6 bases between. CDR1 MNHEY and CDR2 SMNVEV come from the germline V gene (reference sequence). The CDR3 length is 14 residues. The CDR3 DNA sequence: TGTGCCAGCAGTTTATCGATTCTCTCCTACGAGCAGTACTTC. This gives the protein CASSLSILSYEQYF.

The rearrangement uses TRBV7-2 and TRBJ2-3, with D tentatively TRBD1 (5 bases). V lost 4 bases to trimming and J lost 2 bases, with 16 bases between them. The CDR3 contains 16 residues. Germline V gene sequence: CDR1 SGHTA, CDR2 FQGNSA. CDR3 in DNA: TGTGCCAGCAGCTCGACCCTTAGTGGACACACAGATACGCAGTATTTT. It yields the protein CASSSTLSGHTDTQYF.

The chain couples TRBV7-2 to TRBJ2-5; D might be TRBD1 (5 bases). TRBJ2-7 matches the DNA end more closely, so the J call is doubtful. Germline V gene data show CDR1 as SGHTA and CDR2 as FQGNSA. The CDR3 consists of 14 residues. CDR3 DNA: TGTGCCAGCAGTTCCCAGGGTGGGAACAACGAGCAGTACTTC. This gives the protein CASSSQGGNNEQYF.

There are a few counts of this clone. V usage is TRBV30 and J usage is TRBJ1-3; TRBD1 matches 7 bases. CDR1 is GTSNPN, CDR2 SVGIG, per germline (reference sequence). Trimming cost V 4 bases and J 4 bases; bases outside gene matches: 10. The CDR3 spans 15 residues. The CDR3 is CAWTPTTGFGNTIYF. CDR3 in DNA: TGTGCCTGGACCCCGACGACAGGGTTCGGAAACACCATATATTTT.

This clone occurred many times. The V and J genes are TRBV28 and TRBJ1-5; D might be TRBD1 (6 bases). The germline V and J ends were trimmed by 2 bases and 3 bases, with 11 bases remaining between them. The CDR3 length is 15 residues. Germline CDR1 MDHEN, CDR2 SYDVKM. The CDR3 DNA sequence: TGTGCCAGCAGTTTAAATTGGGGGGCCAATCAGCCCCAGCATTTT. Its protein product is CASSLNWGANQPQHF.

The chain has TRBV5-4 and TRBJ1-2; D is possibly TRBD1 (6 bases). The CDR3 is made up of 14 amino acids. CDR1 and CDR2 from the germline V gene are SGHNT and YYREEE (reference sequence). V lost 5 bases and J 0 bases, leaving 11 bases between the germline ends. CDR3 DNA: TGTGCCAGCAGACTGACAGGTTCTAACTATGGCTACACCTTC. This codes for CASRLTGSNYGYTF.

On this clone itself: Since a much larger clone is just one base distant, this may be a read error. Within the sample, other DNA sequences also encode this same CDR3. V is TRBV7-3 and J is TRBJ1-1; unclear D gene. Trimming stripped 4 bases from V and 3 bases from J, with 9 bases between. CDR1 is SGHTA and CDR2 is FQGTGA in the germline V gene. CDR3 length equals 13 residues. Written as DNA, the CDR3 is TGTGCCAGCAGCTCACAAAGGGACACTGAAGCTTTCTTT. Translation gives CASSSQRDTEAFF.

The chain carries TRBV6-1 and TRBJ2-7; D not resolved. Germline V gene sequence: CDR1 MNHNS, CDR2 SASEGT. The length of the CDR3 is 15 residues. V was shortened by 2 bases and J by 3 bases, with 14 bases between the two germline ends. The CDR3 loop reads CASSERPTIRYEQYF. CDR3 bases: TGTGCCAGCAGTGAACGGCCAACAATCCGCTACGAGCAGTACTTC.

This sequence joins TRBV29-1 and TRBJ1-1, with a tentative D call TRBD1 (5 bases). The V gene's germline CDR1 is SQVTM and CDR2 ANQGSEA. V lost 4 bases and J 0 bases, leaving 12 bases between the germline ends. There are 14 residues in the CDR3. This CDR3 reads CSVAPGGVNTEAFF. CDR3 nucleotides: TGCAGCGTTGCCCCCGGAGGGGTGAACACTGAAGCTTTCTTT.

CDR3 protein: CASGIVQGARIHYEQYF. The CDR3, as DNA: TGTGCCAGCGGAATCGTACAGGGGGCCCGAATCCACTACGAGCAGTACTTC. The chain employs TRBV28 and TRBJ2-7, with 9 nucleotides matching TRBD1. The CDR3 extends over 17 amino acids. The junction had 17 bases not matched to a gene; V was cut back by 8 bases and J by 3 bases. Germline V CDR1 and CDR2: MDHEN, SYDVKM.

The chain joins TRBV2 to TRBJ1-5, with D maybe TRBD1 (5 bases). The CDR3 length is 14 residues. Germline assignment: CDR1 SNHLY and CDR2 FYNNEI. V dropped 10 bases and J dropped 4 bases, with 17 bases sitting between them. The CDR3 nucleotides are TGTGCCACGTCCCGGGACCCCAGGAATCAGCCCCAGCATTTT. Its protein is CATSRDPRNQPQHF.

The rearrangement uses TRBV5-4 and TRBJ2-1; the match to TRBD1 covers 7 bases. J gave up 7 bases and V 4 bases, and 5 bases lay outside the gene matches. The CDR3 loop spans 13 amino acids. Germline CDR1 reads SGHNT; CDR2 reads YYREEE (reference sequence). CDR3 nucleotide sequence: TGTGCCAGCAGCAACCTGGACAGGAATGAGCAGTTCTTC. Translating it yields CASSNLDRNEQFF.

The chain couples TRBV28 to TRBJ2-7; perhaps TRBD1 as D (7 bases). Germline V gene sequence: CDR1 MDHEN, CDR2 SYDVKM. This CDR3 has 16 residues. Trimming removed 4 bases from V and 2 bases from J, with 18 bases in between. The CDR3 loop reads CASSSPRGVLTYEQYF. The DNA of the CDR3 is TGTGCCAGCAGTTCCCCCAGGGGGGTCTTAACCTACGAGCAGTACTTC.

As to this clone: Distinct nucleotide sequences in the sample also encode this CDR3. This chain joins TRBV28 and TRBJ2-7; no reliable D call. V was trimmed by 4 bases and J by 4 bases, leaving 5 bases between them. Germline V gene lookup returns CDR1 MDHEN and CDR2 SYDVKM. This CDR3 is built from 11 residues. CDR3: CASSSRYEQYF. For the CDR3, the DNA is TGTGCCAGCAGTTCTAGGTACGAGCAGTACTTC.

This clone has a single count. The chain is built from TRBV5-1 and TRBJ2-3; unclear D gene. CDR1 and CDR2 from the germline V gene are SGHRS and YFSETQ. The V gene lost 4 bases and the J gene lost 3 bases, with 12 bases spanning the gap. The CDR3 sequence is 14 residues long. Here the CDR3 DNA reads TGCGCCAGCAGCCCATGGAAGGGTACAGATACGCAGTATTTT. Amino acid sequence: CASSPWKGTDTQYF.

The chain is built from TRBV6-1 and TRBJ1-4; 9 bases map to TRBD1. The CDR3 loop spans 11 amino acids. The V gene end was trimmed by 6 bases and the J gene end by 15 bases; junction bases not matched to a gene: 5. Germline V CDR1 and CDR2: MNHNS, SASEGT. CDR3 region: CASSAWDRVFF. CDR3 DNA sequence: TGTGCCAGCAGCGCTTGGGACAGGGTGTTTTTT.

This chain uses TRBV5-1 with TRBJ1-3, with D unresolved. Germline lookup yields CDR1 SGHRS and CDR2 YFSETQ. Trimming pared 5 bases from V and 2 bases from J, leaving 8 bases between. The CDR3 covers 13 residues. Here the CDR3 DNA reads TGCGCCAGCAGGGGTCTAGCTGGAAACACCATATATTTT. Translation: CASRGLAGNTIYF.

The chain combines TRBV6-6 with TRBJ1-2; no definite D call. The CDR3 totals 12 residues. In germline, CDR1 is MNHNY, CDR2 SVGAGI (reference sequence). V was cut by 7 bases and J by 10 bases, with 16 bases left in between. This CDR3 is CASTPRARPYTF. CDR3 nucleotides: TGTGCCAGCACCCCCCGGGCACGGCCCTACACCTTC.